This T cell receptor (beta chain) was sequenced in a study of T cell repertoires in cytomegalovirus infection. Study results and caveats: CMV carriers with the relevant HLA were identified by cumulative public TCR beta family frequency.

There are a few counts of this clonotype. The target antigen is unknown. One end of the junction does not line up with germline, which may come from a read error. TCRdb reanalysed the reads using MiXCR and keeps one entry per CDR3 protein. The sample contains roughly 310,000 distinct CDR3 sequences, around a sixth of which appear only once. This CDR3 contains 15 residues. Germline CDR1 MGHRA, CDR2 YSYEKL. This receptor was identified in a human donor in good health (CMV status not recorded). Some clones in this sample may be carry-over from other donors' samples. The sequencing input was PBMCs. The V gene is TRBV4-1, the J gene TRBJ1-2; a possible D gene is TRBD1 (5 bases). The CDR3 loop reads CASSQEAGKVSGYTF. In DNA, the CDR3 is TGTGCCAGCAGCCAAGAGGCAGGGAAAGTGAGTGGCTACACCTTC.